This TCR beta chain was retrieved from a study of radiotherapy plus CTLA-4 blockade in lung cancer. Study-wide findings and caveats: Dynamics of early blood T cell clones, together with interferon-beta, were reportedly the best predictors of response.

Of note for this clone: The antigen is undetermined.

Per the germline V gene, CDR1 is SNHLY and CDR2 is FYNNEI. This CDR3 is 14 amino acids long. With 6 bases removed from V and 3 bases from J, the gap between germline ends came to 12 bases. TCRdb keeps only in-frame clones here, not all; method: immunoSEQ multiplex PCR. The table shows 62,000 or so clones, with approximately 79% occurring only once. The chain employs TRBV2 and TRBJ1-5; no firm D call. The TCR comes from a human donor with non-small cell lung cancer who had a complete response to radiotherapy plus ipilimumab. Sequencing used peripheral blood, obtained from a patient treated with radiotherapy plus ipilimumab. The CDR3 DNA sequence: TGTGCCAGCAGGTACCGCGACTACAATCAGCCCCAGCATTTT. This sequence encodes CASRYRDYNQPQHF.